The next 17 T cell receptor beta chains were all read from a single sample in a study of beta chain features in type 1 diabetes. Of the isolated RNA, all was reverse transcribed, and so the sequenced material was expressed TCRB transcripts. Libraries were prepared by immunoSEQ multiplex PCR; TCRdb keeps only in-frame clonotypes and omits some of them. Counted here are around 430,000 clones, approximately 30% occurring once; the ten biggest clones make up about 0.065%. Sequenced: naive CD4+ T cells from blood. These TCRs come from a man aged 18 to 29 in good health.

This clone was recorded a few times. The chain uses TRBV30 and TRBJ2-7; 11 bases match TRBD2. After removal of 7 bases from V and 2 bases from J, the junction contained 7 bases not matched to a gene. The CDR3 covers 14 residues. The germline gives CDR1 GTSNPN, CDR2 SVGIG (reference sequence). CDR3 in DNA: TGTGCCTCCGGTAGCGGGAGGGGTCCCTACGAGCAGTACTTC. Translation gives CASGSGRGPYEQYF.

This chain uses TRBV23-1 with TRBJ2-7; the D is unclear. TRBV23-1 is labeled an ORF, and its function is uncertain. Deletions cut 3 bases from V and 7 bases from J, with 13 bases between. CDR3 length: 13 residues. The CDR3 nucleotides are TGCGCCAGCAGTCACCGCTCCCACGGAGAGCAGTACTTC. Translated: CASSHRSHGEQYF.

The rearrangement uses TRBV9 and TRBJ2-7; TRBD2 agrees at 10 bases. Germline V lookup: CDR1 SGDLS, CDR2 YYNGEE. CDR3 length: 16 amino acids. V lost 4 bases, J lost 3 bases, and 10 bases stayed unmatched. Here the CDR3 reads CASSIRPSGRVYEQYF. The DNA of the CDR3 is TGTGCCAGCAGCATCAGACCTAGCGGGAGAGTCTACGAGCAGTACTTC.

In DNA, the CDR3 is TGTGCCAGCAGCTCGTACCGGGACAGGGGCGGTGGCTACACCTTC. Translated, it gives CASSSYRDRGGGYTF. This sequence joins TRBV7-8 and TRBJ1-2; the match to TRBD1 covers 10 bases. Trimming removed 4 bases from V and 7 bases from J; junction bases left unmatched: 9. Per the germline V gene, CDR1 is SGHVS and CDR2 is FQNEAQ. This CDR3 region has 15 residues.

V and J are TRBV27 and TRBJ2-1, with 11 positions matching TRBD2. The germline gives CDR1 MNHEY, CDR2 SMNVEV (reference sequence). Losses at the gene ends were 5 bases for V and 6 bases for J; bases not matched to a gene: 9. The CDR3 totals 16 residues. The CDR3 coding sequence is TGTGCCAGCAGTCAGCATGGGACTAGCGGAGGCAATGAGCAGTTCTTC. Its translation is CASSQHGTSGGNEQFF.

The genes are TRBV9 and TRBJ1-2; D unclear. The CDR3 loop spans 14 amino acids. Looked up from germline, CDR1 is SGDLS and CDR2 is YYNGEE. Trimming removed 0 bases from V and 0 bases from J, with 6 bases in between. The CDR3 reads CASSVATSNYGYTF. In DNA, the CDR3 is TGTGCCAGCAGCGTAGCTACATCTAACTATGGCTACACCTTC.

This clone was seen more than once but under ten times. The J gene is TRBJ2-3, the V gene TRBV9; 9 positions agree with TRBD1. Germline V lookup: CDR1 SGDLS, CDR2 YYNGEE. V lost 4 bases to trimming and J lost 1 base; unmatched junction nucleotides: 1. CDR3 length equals 14 residues. Here the CDR3 DNA reads TGTGCCAGCAGCCGGGACAGGGGCACAGATACGCAGTATTTT. Its translation is CASSRDRGTDTQYF.

This clone was detected a few times. The chain uses TRBV13 and TRBJ2-7; TRBD1 or TRBD2 may be the D gene (7 bases each). Germline V gene sequence: CDR1 PRHDT, CDR2 FYEKMQ (reference sequence). This CDR3 region has 16 residues. The V end lost 4 bases, the J end lost 6 bases, and 22 bases lay between the germline ends. CDR3 residues: CASSSGGLTHLREQYF. Here the CDR3 DNA reads TGTGCCAGCAGCTCAGGGGGACTAACTCACCTCCGCGAGCAGTACTTC.

V usage is TRBV29-1 and J usage is TRBJ2-3; the match to TRBD1 covers 10 bases. CDR3 length: 14 residues. Unmatched junction bases numbered 5, after V lost 5 bases and J lost 3 bases. Germline V gives CDR1 SQVTM, CDR2 ANQGSEA. The CDR3 bases are TGCAGCGTTCCCGGGACAGGGGTTACAGATACGCAGTATTTT. The encoded protein is CSVPGTGVTDTQYF.

In this sample, this clone turned up a few times. The chain joins TRBV30 to TRBJ2-2, with D perhaps matching TRBD2 (5 bases). In germline, CDR1 is GTSNPN, CDR2 SVGIG (reference sequence). The germline V and J ends were trimmed by 1 base and 2 bases, with 11 bases remaining between them. The CDR3 loop spans 15 amino acids. CDR3 residues: CAWSGGLSNTGELFF. The CDR3 region has the DNA TGTGCCTGGAGTGGAGGACTTTCTAACACCGGGGAGCTGTTTTTT.

The rearrangement joins TRBV4-1 to TRBJ1-1; D is perhaps TRBD1 (6 bases). Germline V gives CDR1 MGHRA, CDR2 YSYEKL. The CDR3 totals 16 residues. Trimming shortened V by 5 bases and J by 5 bases, and 21 bases separated the two germline ends. CDR3 nucleotide sequence: TGCGCCAGCAGCTCAGTGGGCCCGGGGGCGCGGACTGAAGCTTTCTTT. Its translation is CASSSVGPGARTEAFF.

This chain joins TRBV6-6 and TRBJ2-7, with TRBD2 as a possible D gene (5 bases). V lost 1 base and J 2 bases, leaving 9 bases between the germline ends. Germline V CDR1 and CDR2: MNHNY, SVGAGI (reference sequence). The CDR3 is 14 residues long. The CDR3 nucleotides are TGTGCCAGCAGTTACTTTGTCGGGACCTACGAGCAGTACTTC. This sequence encodes CASSYFVGTYEQYF.

This clone has more than one count but fewer than ten. This chain joins TRBV2 and TRBJ2-1, with D maybe TRBD2 (6 bases). Germline assignment: CDR1 SNHLY and CDR2 FYNNEI. The CDR3 loop spans 15 amino acids. Trimming left V 2 bases short and J 0 bases short, with 8 bases between. This CDR3 is CASSEQAGSYNEQFF. In DNA, the CDR3 is TGTGCCAGCAGTGAACAAGCGGGCTCCTACAATGAGCAGTTCTTC.

This clone was counted only a few times. The chain combines TRBV30 with TRBJ1-1; no reliable D call. In germline, CDR1 is GTSNPN, CDR2 SVGIG (reference sequence). V was trimmed by 2 bases and J by 4 bases, leaving 5 bases between them. The CDR3 runs to 11 residues. The CDR3 region is CAWSISTEAFF. In DNA, the CDR3 is TGTGCCTGGAGTATTAGCACTGAAGCTTTCTTT.

This clone showed up just once. V is TRBV7-2 and J is TRBJ2-2; no clear D gene. Looked up from germline, CDR1 is SGHTA and CDR2 is FQGNSA. CDR3 length equals 17 residues. The germline V and J ends were trimmed by 1 base and 0 bases, with 12 bases remaining between them. This CDR3 is CASSLEGRPANTGELFF. CDR3 DNA sequence: TGTGCCAGCAGCTTAGAAGGTCGTCCCGCGAACACCGGGGAGCTGTTTTTT.

This clone was seen a handful of times. The chain couples TRBV18 to TRBJ2-5, with D perhaps matching TRBD2 (6 bases). The CDR3 length is 12 residues. V lost 7 bases and J lost 5, with 11 bases in between. Germline V gene data show CDR1 as KGHSH and CDR2 as LQKENI. The CDR3 nucleotides are TGTGCCAGCTGCGGGGACGGGGAGACCCAGTACTTC. Amino acid sequence: CASCGDGETQYF. Complete variable domain (other parts from reference TRBV18 and TRBJ2-5): NAGVMQNPRHLVRRRGQEARLRCSPMKGHSHVYWYRQLPEEGLKFMVYLQKENIIDESGMPKERFSAEFPKEGPSILRIQQVVRGDSAAYFCASCGDGETQYFGPGTRLLVL.

The V and J genes are TRBV9 and TRBJ2-3; TRBD1 is a possible D gene (5 bases). Between the trimmed V and J ends, which lost 0 bases and 0 bases, there was a span of 11 bases. This CDR3 contains 16 residues. Germline CDR1 and CDR2: SGDLS and YYNGEE. The CDR3 nucleotides read TGTGCCAGCAGCGTAGAAGGGGTAGCTAGCACAGATACGCAGTATTTT. Translated, it gives CASSVEGVASTDTQYF.